In this sample, the clone carrying this TCR beta chain turned up once. No antigen is known for it. These data come from a study of T cell responses to AZD1222 COVID-19 vaccine. Findings and limits, study-wide: Repertoires were obtained only post-peak T cell response. White British people made up most donors, females outnumbered males, and clonal diversity was possibly underestimated. Dominant at 160-218 and 743-854, vaccine-associated CD4 TCRs also spanned spike.

Some clones are missing from TCRdb's copy, which holds only in-frame ones; the method was immunoSEQ multiplex PCR. The sample consists of around 150,000 clones, approximately 92% of them appearing once. Looked up from germline, CDR1 is MGHDK and CDR2 is SYGVNS. V gave up 0 bases and J gave up 3 bases; unmatched junction bases: 4. The CDR3 loop spans 15 amino acids. This clonotype was obtained from an adult who received the AZD1222 COVID-19 vaccine. This specimen consisted of peripheral blood, obtained 28 days after the second AZD1222 dose. V and J are TRBV25-1 and TRBJ1-2, with 7 bases fitting TRBD1. CDR3 nucleotide sequence: TGTGCCAGCAGTGAATATAAGGGGGCGTACTATGGCTACACCTTC. Translation gives CASSEYKGAYYGYTF.